Below are 13 T cell receptor beta chains sequenced from a single sample in a study of cytomegalovirus exposure and HLA in healthy donors. The data were produced by immunoSEQ multiplex PCR, yet TCRdb's version contains in-frame clones alone and is incomplete. The sample lists 100,000 to 150,000 clones; 89% were seen once. Sequencing was carried out using PBMCs. The source is a woman aged 18-30 years in good health and CMV-seronegative.

The J gene is TRBJ1-2, the V gene TRBV6-5, with a possible D match to TRBD1 (6 bases). In germline, CDR1 is MNHEY, CDR2 SVGAGI. This CDR3 is 14 amino acids long. V lost 4 bases and J lost 3, with 12 bases in between. The CDR3 sequence is CASSSQGLYYGYTF. CDR3 nucleotides: TGTGCCAGCAGTTCGCAGGGGTTGTACTATGGCTACACCTTC.

V gene TRBV28 combines with J gene TRBJ1-3, with D perhaps TRBD1 (6 bases). This CDR3 has 15 amino acids. Per germline, CDR1 MDHEN and CDR2 SYDVKM. V shed 6 bases and J shed 2 bases, with 14 bases lying between them. For the CDR3, the DNA is TGTGCCAGCAGCCTAGGGGGGGAAGCTGGAAACACCATATATTTT. Residues: CASSLGGEAGNTIYF.

The CDR3 reads CASSFSLSSGTYEQYF. CDR3 bases: TGTGCCAGCAGCTTCTCTCTTTCTAGCGGCACCTACGAGCAGTACTTC. The genes are TRBV7-2 and TRBJ2-7; 7 nucleotides line up with TRBD2. The J segment lost 2 bases and the V segment lost 3 bases, leaving 10 bases of the junction unmatched. CDR3 length: 16 amino acids. The germline CDR1 and CDR2 sequences are SGHTA and FQGNSA.

V is TRBV5-6 and J is TRBJ1-5; D remains ambiguous. V lost 1 base to trimming and J lost 0 bases, with 8 bases between them. CDR3 length: 15 residues. Germline V gives CDR1 SGHDT, CDR2 YYEEEE. The CDR3 is CASSLHSPSNQPQHF. In nucleotides, the CDR3 is TGTGCCAGCAGCTTGCACAGCCCTAGCAATCAGCCCCAGCATTTT.

CDR3 DNA: TGTGCCAGCAGCCACCGGGACATCCGTAATTCACCCCTCCACTTT. Amino acids: CASSHRDIRNSPLHF. The rearrangement links TRBV7-8 to TRBJ1-6, with TRBD1 as a possible D gene (6 bases). This CDR3 is 15 amino acids long. The V end lost 5 bases, the J end lost 6 bases, and 14 bases lay between the germline ends. Germline V gives CDR1 SGHVS, CDR2 FQNEAQ.

This clone was seen a single time. The V gene is TRBV7-9, the J gene TRBJ2-2, with 7 bases identical to TRBD1. The CDR3 covers 14 residues. CDR1 SEHNR and CDR2 FQNEAQ come from the germline V gene (reference sequence). V shed 5 bases, J shed 7 bases, and the junction held 7 bases outside the gene matches. DNA of the CDR3: TGTGCCAGCAGCACTCTGACAGGGCTCGGGGAGCTGTTTTTT. It is translated as CASSTLTGLGELFF.

This clone was seen once. The chain joins TRBV2 to TRBJ2-5; TRBD1 matches at 8 bases. The CDR3 has 13 residues. The germline V gene encodes CDR1 SNHLY and CDR2 FYNNEI. CDR3 region: CVSSSTGEETQYF. The DNA for the CDR3 is TGTGTCTCTTCTTCGACAGGGGAAGAGACCCAGTACTTC.

The chain couples TRBV6-1 to TRBJ2-3, with 8 bases matching TRBD2. Germline assignment: CDR1 MNHNS and CDR2 SASEGT. V gave up 3 bases and J gave up 2 bases; unmatched junction bases: 7. The CDR3 consists of 16 residues. The CDR3 nucleotides are TGTGCCAGCAGTGATGCTCCAGCGGGGGTCACAGATACGCAGTATTTT. Protein: CASSDAPAGVTDTQYF.

This clone was counted a single time. V gene TRBV11-2 combines with J gene TRBJ2-2, with 15 nucleotides matching TRBD2. The germline V gene has CDR1 SGHAT and CDR2 FQNNGV. The CDR3 runs to 16 residues. Trimming cost V 5 bases and J 7 bases; bases outside gene matches: 5. CDR3 loop: CASSGLAGGPVGELFF. The CDR3 DNA reads as TGTGCCAGCAGCGGACTAGCGGGGGGGCCGGTCGGGGAGCTGTTTTTT.

The CDR3 spells CASSPRTDYGYTF. The CDR3 DNA follows: TGTGCCAGCAGTCCAAGGACAGACTATGGCTACACCTTC. V gene TRBV6-1 combines with J gene TRBJ1-2, with a possible D match to TRBD1 (6 bases). CDR3 length: 13 amino acids. With 5 bases removed from V and 3 bases from J, the gap between germline ends came to 10 bases. Germline V gene data show CDR1 as MNHNS and CDR2 as SASEGT.

This chain joins TRBV11-2 and TRBJ2-7; 10 bases line up with TRBD2. Looked up from germline, CDR1 is SGHAT and CDR2 is FQNNGV. The CDR3 is made up of 18 amino acids. J gave up 4 bases and V 5 bases, and 17 bases lay outside the gene matches. This CDR3 is CASSPSGRARNLPYEQYF. CDR3 nucleotides: TGTGCCAGCAGCCCGAGCGGGAGGGCCCGAAATCTTCCGTACGAGCAGTACTTC.

This chain links TRBV6-5 with TRBJ2-1, with D perhaps TRBD1 (6 bases). Germline V gives CDR1 MNHEY, CDR2 SVGAGI. The germline V and J ends were trimmed by 4 bases and 4 bases, with 8 bases remaining between them. CDR3 length: 13 residues. The CDR3 loop reads CASSLGHYNEQFF. Here the CDR3 DNA reads TGTGCCAGCAGTTTGGGACATTACAATGAGCAGTTCTTC.

This sequence joins TRBV6-5 and TRBJ2-2, with 9 bases aligning to TRBD2. Germline V gene data show CDR1 as MNHEY and CDR2 as SVGAGI. With V trimmed by 7 bases and J by 6 bases, 3 bases remained unmatched. The CDR3 is 13 amino acids. In DNA form, the CDR3 reads TGTGCCAGCACTAGCGGGGTTGCCGGGGAGCTGTTTTTT. This codes for CASTSGVAGELFF.